This T cell receptor beta chain was recorded in a study of T cell repertoires in cytomegalovirus infection. Trimming at V came to 3 bases and at J to 3 bases, leaving 5 bases not matched to a gene. The CDR3 runs 15 residues. One entry per CDR3 protein results from TCRdb running MiXCR on the reads. The sample includes roughly 110,000 distinct CDR3 sequences, 10% of them seen just once. Concerning this clonotype: The antigen is not known.

The sequenced sample was PBMCs, sequenced either directly or after in vitro stimulation (not recorded which). The chain couples TRBV12-3 or TRBV12-4 to TRBJ2-3; 8 bases agree with TRBD1. The clonotype originates from a human donor in good health (CMV status not recorded). Some clones in this sample may be carry-over from other donors' samples. CDR3 region: CASSFEDRATDTQYF. CDR3 in DNA: TGTGCCAGCAGTTTCGAGGACAGGGCGACAGATACGCAGTATTTT.